These T cell receptor beta chains were read from a single sample in a study of shared clonotypes between healthy human individuals. The data were produced by immunoSEQ multiplex PCR, yet TCRdb's version contains in-frame clones alone and is incomplete. Here the sample spans fewer than 1.6 million clones, around 98.5% being singletons. The sequencing input was naive CD4+ T cells sorted from blood. These receptor sequences come from a young man in good health. Both conserved end residues are part of each CDR3. The order of the fields is V gene, J gene, clone size, CDR3 protein. Expanded clones get a size class; other rows say once, few or many, or leave the size out.

TRBV7-3	TRBJ2-1	.	CASSFGLAGLQFF
TRBV10-1	TRBJ2-1	.	CASSESLGQIGFF
TRBV18	TRBJ1-5	.	CASSPWTGSDQPQHF
TRBV6-1	TRBJ1-2	.	CASSEGPGQGNSGYTF
TRBV6-5	TRBJ2-1	.	CASSLERGSYNEQFF
TRBV7-8	TRBJ1-5	.	CASSSHWTGGDQPQHF
TRBV10-3	TRBJ2-5	once	CAISLLDMGQETQYF
TRBV14	TRBJ1-1	.	CASSRRTGWTEAFF
TRBV2	TRBJ2-3	once	CASSTRYTDTQYF
TRBV15	TRBJ2-1	.	CATSRGYNEQFF
TRBV27	TRBJ2-3	.	CASSLGLSTDTQYF
TRBV6-6	TRBJ2-7	.	CASSSRGGYEQYF
TRBV5-1	TRBJ2-7	.	CASSLGVGYEQYF
TRBV9	TRBJ2-3	.	CASSVVFTDTQYF
TRBV7-9	TRBJ2-2	.	CASSPGTNTGELFF
TRBV7-9	TRBJ1-5	.	CASSSVAGSAPQHF
TRBV14	TRBJ2-2	.	CASSLGLAVNTGELFF
TRBV11-2	TRBJ2-2	.	CASGGKGASTGELFF
TRBV5-1	TRBJ2-2	.	CASSPGQGWAGELFF
TRBV7-7	TRBJ2-7	.	CASSLTGGSEQYF
TRBV2	TRBJ1-2	.	CASNDREHGGYTF
TRBV28	TRBJ2-7	.	CASIRSGGSYEQYF
TRBV9	TRBJ2-5	once	CASSVLSSGQETQYF
TRBV18	TRBJ2-3	once	CASSPPEVADTQYF
TRBV29-1	TRBJ2-5	.	CSVEDSGIEETQYF
TRBV9	TRBJ2-3	.	CASSMGLAGSSTDTQYF
TRBV28	TRBJ2-2	.	CASSAPTGLAGGMVGELFF
TRBV18	TRBJ1-3	.	CASSADTSGNTIYF
TRBV7-2	TRBJ2-1	.	CASSTGGGKFF
TRBV5-6	TRBJ2-1	.	CASSLREGNEQFF
TRBV2	TRBJ2-7	.	CASSELISTSSEQYF
TRBV7-3	TRBJ2-1	few	CASSSGREQNEQFF
TRBV2	TRBJ2-1	.	CASTGRATSYNEQFF
TRBV18	TRBJ2-3	.	CASSPPAGLGDTQYF
TRBV4-1	TRBJ2-7	.	CASSHSYGRGYEQYF
TRBV5-4	TRBJ2-5	.	CASSLAREETQYF
TRBV7-9	TRBJ2-1	.	CASSPGTGTYNEQFF
TRBV11-2	TRBJ2-5	.	CASSLRTPGTQYF
TRBV5-7	TRBJ1-1	.	CATPLSGSRSEGGTEAFF
TRBV5-1	TRBJ2-5	.	CASWTSGQETQYF
TRBV7-7	TRBJ2-5	.	CASSLAGGGSETQYF
TRBV19	TRBJ1-1	.	CASSMLRGQGEAFF
TRBV5-4	TRBJ2-1	.	CASSWGQWDSEQFF
TRBV5-6	TRBJ1-5	.	CASSTSDRGDQPQHF
TRBV11-2	TRBJ2-7	.	CASRPTSGRGHEQYF
TRBV5-1	TRBJ2-7	.	CASSTRDSPPDYEQYF
TRBV7-6	TRBJ2-1	.	CASSSLRGYNEQFF
TRBV19	TRBJ2-1	.	CASTPSGRGYNEQFF
TRBV7-7	TRBJ2-2	.	CASSHRQVTGELFF
TRBV28	TRBJ2-2	.	CAHRTSNTGELFF
TRBV28	TRBJ2-2	.	CASSLETGGTNGELFF
TRBV13	TRBJ2-5	.	CASSSLAGEGETQYF
TRBV15	TRBJ2-7	.	CATSRWTSGSSEQYF
TRBV5-4	TRBJ1-4	.	CASSFGGPLGGNEKLFF
TRBV28	TRBJ2-7	.	CASIPGGVVGEQYF
TRBV25-1	TRBJ1-3	.	CASSEGMRASGNTIYF
TRBV5-1	TRBJ1-2	.	CASSSSGTDYGYTF